These 7 T cell receptor beta chains were all obtained from the same sample, sequenced in a study of blood T cell repertoires in COVID-19. Using immunoSEQ multiplex PCR, the repertoire was profiled, and TCRdb retains in-frame clones only, with some absent. The table includes approximately 130,000 clones, approximately 90% detected once. Sample: peripheral blood. These TCRs come from a human donor in a cohort sampled during active COVID-19.

The CDR3 protein is CASSHLAGQETQYF. DNA of the CDR3: TGTGCCAGCAGCCATTTAGCGGGACAAGAGACCCAGTACTTC. The rearrangement joins TRBV3-1 (or the pseudogene TRBV3-2) to TRBJ2-5, with 8 bases matching TRBD2. V lost 3 bases to trimming and J lost 2 bases; unmatched junction nucleotides: 2. The CDR3 runs to 14 residues. The germline CDR1 and CDR2 sequences are LGHDT and YNNKEL (reference sequence).

The genes are TRBV7-9 and TRBJ2-1, with TRBD1 identical over 7 bases. The CDR3 consists of 15 residues. V dropped 4 bases and J dropped 8; count of bases not matched to a gene: 11. Germline CDR1 SEHNR, CDR2 FQNEAQ (reference sequence). CDR3 residues: CASSSYTGAMHEQFF. In nucleotides, the CDR3 is TGTGCCAGCAGCTCTTATACAGGGGCAATGCATGAGCAGTTCTTC.

This chain links TRBV5-5 with TRBJ2-3, with 9 bases matching TRBD2. This CDR3 has 16 residues. In germline, CDR1 is SGHKS, CDR2 YYEKEE (reference sequence). Trimming removed 0 bases from V and 3 bases from J; junction bases left unmatched: 5. CDR3 coding DNA: TGTGCCAGCAGCTTGGAAGGAGCGGGAGGTACAGATACGCAGTATTTT. Translation: CASSLEGAGGTDTQYF.

This clone was picked up a small number of times. The chain employs TRBV7-9 and TRBJ2-7, with TRBD1 identical over 7 bases. From germline, CDR1 is SEHNR and CDR2 FQNEAQ (reference sequence). The CDR3 is 13 amino acids. J lost 0 bases, V lost 7 bases, and 3 bases had no gene match. DNA for the CDR3: TGTGCCAGCAAGACAGGGAACTCCTACGAGCAGTACTTC. Its protein product is CASKTGNSYEQYF.

The genes are TRBV29-1 and TRBJ1-5; 7 bases align to TRBD1. Per germline, CDR1 SQVTM and CDR2 ANQGSEA. J was trimmed by 5 bases and V by 3 bases; bases with no gene match: 4. CDR3 length equals 13 residues. CDR3 sequence: CSVEEGADQPQHF. In nucleotides, the CDR3 is TGCAGCGTTGAGGAGGGGGCTGATCAGCCCCAGCATTTT.

The chain is built from TRBV29-1 and TRBJ2-3; 9 bases map to TRBD1. This CDR3 is 13 amino acids long. V gave up 6 bases and J gave up 6 bases; unmatched junction bases: 7. Germline values: CDR1 SQVTM, CDR2 ANQGSEA. The CDR3 here is CSVSRTGDDTQYF. CDR3 in DNA: TGCAGCGTATCCCGGACAGGGGACGATACGCAGTATTTT.

CDR3 nucleotides: TGTGCTACTAAAAGGCAACGGGACAGGAGGTACGAGCAGTACTTC. This translates into CATKRQRDRRYEQYF. The chain recombines TRBV7-7 with TRBJ2-7; 8 nucleotides align to TRBD1. CDR1 and CDR2 from the germline V gene are SSHAT and FNYEAQ (reference sequence). The CDR3 spans 15 residues.